The 26 T cell receptor beta chains below were found in one sample sequenced in a study of cytotoxic CD8 clonotypes in ibrutinib-treated CLL. Libraries were prepared by immunoSEQ multiplex PCR; TCRdb keeps only in-frame clonotypes and omits some of them. The sample has 150,000 to 200,000 clones; about 88% are singletons. Sequences were derived from PBMCs, sampled at disease progression, from a patient treated with ibrutinib. Receptors originate from a human donor with chronic lymphocytic leukemia.

This clone was seen a single time. This chain links TRBV7-2 with TRBJ2-7; D is possibly TRBD1 (6 bases). CDR1 SGHTA and CDR2 FQGNSA come from the germline V gene. V gave up 4 bases and J gave up 2 bases, with 6 bases separating them. The CDR3 is 12 amino acids. The CDR3: CASSSGAYEQYF. The CDR3 DNA is TGTGCCAGCAGCTCAGGGGCCTACGAGCAGTACTTC.

The CDR3 is CASSLLGRDGDTQYF. In nucleotides, the CDR3 is TGTGCCAGCAGTTTGCTCGGGAGGGACGGAGATACGCAGTATTTT. This chain links TRBV6-5 with TRBJ2-3; 8 nucleotides line up with TRBD2. The V segment lost 4 bases and the J segment 5 bases; nucleotides outside the gene matches: 8. The CDR3 contains 15 residues. The V gene's germline CDR1 is MNHEY and CDR2 SVGAGI.

The chain combines TRBV12-5 with TRBJ2-7, with D perhaps matching TRBD2 (6 bases). Trimming took 0 bases from V and 0 from J, leaving 12 bases between them. CDR3 length: 16 amino acids. Looked up from germline, CDR1 is LGHNT and CDR2 is FRNRAP. For the CDR3, the DNA is TGTGCTAGTGGTTTGGTACCTGGGAGGAACTCCTACGAGCAGTACTTC. This sequence encodes CASGLVPGRNSYEQYF. Drawing the rest from reference TRBV12-5 and TRBJ2-7, the complete variable domain is DARVTQTPRHKVTEMGQEVTMRCQPILGHNTVFWYRQTMMQGLELLAYFRNRAPLDDSGMPKDRFSAEMPDATLATLKIQPSEPRDSAVYFCASGLVPGRNSYEQYFGPGTRLTVT.

This clone was seen a few times. The same CDR3 also results from other DNA sequences found in this sample. V and J are TRBV19 and TRBJ1-5; D remains unclear. V was shortened by 6 bases and J by 5 bases, with 11 bases between the two germline ends. CDR3 length: 13 residues. Germline values: CDR1 LNHDA, CDR2 SQIVND (reference sequence). In DNA, the CDR3 is TGTGCCAGTAGCCCCGGCGGGGATCAGCCCCAGCATTTT. Translation: CASSPGGDQPQHF.

The genes are TRBV5-4 and TRBJ2-1, with D perhaps assigned TRBD1 or TRBD2 (5 bases each). V lost 4 bases and J 10 bases, leaving 18 bases between the germline ends. The CDR3 length is 14 residues. In germline, CDR1 is SGHNT, CDR2 YYREEE (reference sequence). The CDR3 sequence is CASSANLGPTEQFF. As DNA, the CDR3 is TGTGCCAGCAGCGCTAATCTGGGACCCACCGAGCAGTTCTTC.

The V gene is TRBV7-2, the J gene TRBJ2-7; no definite D call. Germline CDR1 SGHTA, CDR2 FQGNSA. V lost 5 bases and J lost 10, with 15 bases in between. The CDR3 is made up of 12 amino acids. The CDR3 DNA reads as TGTGCCAGCAGCCAGGCCATGGGCGGACAGTACTTC. Protein product: CASSQAMGGQYF.

The rearrangement links TRBV19 to TRBJ2-7, with 7 nucleotides matching TRBD2. The CDR3 totals 15 residues. J was trimmed by 4 bases and V by 6 bases; bases with no gene match: 12. The V gene's germline CDR1 is LNHDA and CDR2 SQIVND (reference sequence). DNA for the CDR3: TGTGCCAGTAGAATGACCCTCGCGGGGGTTTACGAGCAGTACTTC. It yields the protein CASRMTLAGVYEQYF.

The genes are TRBV9 and TRBJ1-2; perhaps TRBD1 as D (6 bases). Germline CDR1 is SGDLS and CDR2 is YYNGEE. Trimming pared 6 bases from V and 7 bases from J, leaving 13 bases between. CDR3 length equals 12 residues. The CDR3 reads CASTAGAGGYTF. DNA of the CDR3: TGTGCCAGCACGGCAGGGGCGGGTGGCTACACCTTC.

The chain employs TRBV29-1 and TRBJ2-7; possible D gene TRBD1, 6 bases. V was pared by 6 bases and J by 2 bases, with 11 bases between. The CDR3 is 12 amino acids. Germline-derived CDR1 and CDR2 are SQVTM and ANQGSEA. CDR3 sequence (DNA): TGCAGCGTATCAGACAGGCCCTACGAGCAGTACTTC. This encodes CSVSDRPYEQYF.

The chain joins TRBV14 to TRBJ2-1; D is ambiguous. Between the trimmed V and J ends, which lost 2 bases and 8 bases, there was a span of 16 bases. From germline, CDR1 is SGHDN and CDR2 FVKESK. This CDR3 comprises 15 residues. CDR3 amino acids: CASSQPSYQYHEQFF. The DNA for the CDR3 is TGTGCCAGCAGCCAACCGTCTTATCAGTATCATGAGCAGTTCTTC.

This chain uses TRBV2 with TRBJ1-1; D not certain. V was pared by 6 bases and J by 1 base, with 9 bases between. The CDR3 totals 13 residues. The germline V gene encodes CDR1 SNHLY and CDR2 FYNNEI. CDR3 nucleotides: TGTGCCAGCAGGACCATCGGGAACACTGAAGCTTTCTTT. Its translation is CASRTIGNTEAFF.

The chain is built from TRBV27 and TRBJ2-7, with D possibly being TRBD1 (7 bases). CDR3 size: 12 residues. Germline loops: CDR1 MNHEY, CDR2 SMNVEV (reference sequence). V was trimmed by 4 bases and J by 5 bases, leaving 9 bases between them. CDR3 region: CASSWRGHEQYF. CDR3 DNA: TGTGCCAGCAGTTGGAGGGGGCACGAGCAGTACTTC.

The chain links TRBV6-6 to TRBJ2-3, with 8 bases fitting TRBD1. V shed 5 bases, J shed 3 bases, and the junction held 10 bases outside the gene matches. The CDR3 has 16 residues. Germline loops: CDR1 MNHNY, CDR2 SVGAGI (reference sequence). CDR3 loop: CASSLGQGFSTDTQYF. As DNA, the CDR3 is TGTGCCAGCAGTCTCGGACAGGGCTTTTCTACAGATACGCAGTATTTT.

The CDR3 loop is CASSGDFDTGELFF. CDR3 nucleotide sequence: TGTGCCAGCAGTGGTGATTTTGACACCGGGGAGCTGTTTTTT. This sequence joins TRBV25-1 and TRBJ2-2; D is ambiguous. Trimming took off 4 bases at V and 3 bases at J, with 9 bases between the two ends. This CDR3 has 14 amino acids. Germline-derived CDR1 and CDR2 are MGHDK and SYGVNS.

This clone showed up just a few times. This chain connects TRBV4-1 to TRBJ1-5, with 8 bases identical to TRBD1. The V gene's germline CDR1 is MGHRA and CDR2 YSYEKL. This CDR3 is 14 amino acids long. The trim removed 1 base at V and 6 bases at J, leaving 2 bases unmatched. The DNA of the CDR3 is TGCGCCAGCAGCCAAGGACAGGGGTCTCAGCCCCAGCATTTT. This codes for CASSQGQGSQPQHF.

The chain links TRBV19 to TRBJ1-1, with unresolved D. CDR1 LNHDA and CDR2 SQIVND come from the germline V gene (reference sequence). V lost 3 bases to trimming and J lost 4 bases, with 12 bases between them. The CDR3 loop spans 14 amino acids. CDR3 nucleotide sequence: TGTGCCAGTAGTATCGGGGTCGCCCGCACTGAAGCTTTCTTT. Its protein is CASSIGVARTEAFF.

The CDR3 is CASSTGTGERYSYEQYF. For the CDR3, the DNA is TGTGCCAGCAGCACCGGGACAGGTGAACGTTACTCCTACGAGCAGTACTTC. The chain couples TRBV28 to TRBJ2-7; TRBD1 aligns across 8 bases. The CDR3 length is 17 residues. The germline V gene encodes CDR1 MDHEN and CDR2 SYDVKM. The J segment lost 0 bases and the V segment lost 6 bases, leaving 13 bases of the junction unmatched.

The J gene is TRBJ2-5, the V gene TRBV19, with D perhaps TRBD1 (5 bases). The CDR3 contains 16 residues. Trimming left V 2 bases short and J 3 bases short, with 16 bases between. In germline, CDR1 is LNHDA, CDR2 SQIVND (reference sequence). DNA for the CDR3: TGTGCCAGTAGTATAAGATCGTGGGGCAGGGAAGAGACCCAGTACTTC. It encodes CASSIRSWGREETQYF.

This chain links TRBV5-1 with TRBJ1-4; no clear D. The CDR3 spans 14 residues. V dropped 4 bases and J dropped 0 bases, with 7 bases sitting between them. The germline CDR1 and CDR2 sequences are SGHRS and YFSETQ. CDR3 region: CASSLGSTNEKLFF. CDR3 sequence (DNA): TGCGCCAGCAGCCTTGGTTCAACTAATGAAAAACTGTTTTTT. Full variable domain (rest looked up from reference TRBV5-1 and TRBJ1-4): KAGVTQTPRYLIKTRGQQVTLSCSPISGHRSVSWYQQTPGQGLQFLFEYFSETQRNKGNFPGRFSGRQFSNSRSEMNVSTLELGDSALYLCASSLGSTNEKLFFGSGTQLSVL.

The chain couples TRBV13 to TRBJ2-7; 8 nucleotides match TRBD1. Germline lookup yields CDR1 PRHDT and CDR2 FYEKMQ (reference sequence). V was clipped by 4 bases and J by 2 bases; unmatched bases: 10. The CDR3 runs to 16 residues. The CDR3 DNA is TGTGCCAGCAGCTCCAAGGCCCAGGGGGCAGCCTACGAGCAGTACTTC. Its translation: CASSSKAQGAAYEQYF.

The rearrangement links TRBV19 to TRBJ1-1; D is possibly TRBD1 (6 bases). The germline V and J ends were trimmed by 1 base and 7 bases, with 13 bases remaining between them. The CDR3 sequence is 14 residues long. Germline-derived CDR1 and CDR2 are LNHDA and SQIVND (reference sequence). CDR3 residues: CASSIGTVALEAFF. The CDR3 DNA sequence: TGTGCCAGTAGTATAGGGACAGTAGCTCTTGAAGCTTTCTTT.

V and J are TRBV5-1 and TRBJ2-7, with 7 bases lining up with TRBD1. Germline lookup yields CDR1 SGHRS and CDR2 YFSETQ. J gave up 2 bases and V 4 bases, and 6 bases lay outside the gene matches. The CDR3 consists of 14 residues. CDR3 nucleotides: TGCGCCAGCAGCCCGGGACAGCCAACCTACGAGCAGTACTTC. Amino acids: CASSPGQPTYEQYF.

The chain links TRBV4-1 to TRBJ1-1; TRBD1 aligns across 8 bases. CDR3 length equals 13 residues. After removal of 4 bases from V and 10 bases from J, the junction contained 8 bases not matched to a gene. CDR1 is MGHRA and CDR2 is YSYEKL in the germline V gene. The CDR3 sequence is CASSLTTGEGAFF. The CDR3 nucleotides read TGCGCCAGCAGCCTTACGACAGGGGAGGGAGCTTTCTTT.

The rearrangement joins TRBV6-1 to TRBJ2-7; TRBD1 agrees at 7 bases. Germline V gene data show CDR1 as MNHNS and CDR2 as SASEGT. The CDR3 extends over 13 amino acids. The trim removed 6 bases at V and 5 bases at J, leaving 7 bases unmatched. The CDR3 DNA sequence: TGTGCCAGCAGAGTCGACAGGGTCCACGAGCAGTACTTC. As protein: CASRVDRVHEQYF.

The CDR3 nucleotides read TGCGCCAGCAGCCAAGAGGGGGCCCCGGCGGACGAGCAGTTCTTC. Protein sequence: CASSQEGAPADEQFF. The chain has TRBV4-1 and TRBJ2-1, with a weak D call TRBD1 (6 bases). The V end lost 0 bases, the J end lost 10 bases, and 16 bases lay between the germline ends. The CDR3 sequence is 15 residues long. CDR1 is MGHRA and CDR2 is YSYEKL in the germline V gene.

This chain connects TRBV6-6 to TRBJ2-7; D is unclear. This CDR3 has 13 amino acids. V was pared by 6 bases and J by 2 bases, with 11 bases between. Germline V lookup: CDR1 MNHNY, CDR2 SVGAGI (reference sequence). In DNA form, the CDR3 reads TGTGCCAGCAGCCCCTCTAGAACCTACGAGCAGTACTTC. It yields the protein CASSPSRTYEQYF.